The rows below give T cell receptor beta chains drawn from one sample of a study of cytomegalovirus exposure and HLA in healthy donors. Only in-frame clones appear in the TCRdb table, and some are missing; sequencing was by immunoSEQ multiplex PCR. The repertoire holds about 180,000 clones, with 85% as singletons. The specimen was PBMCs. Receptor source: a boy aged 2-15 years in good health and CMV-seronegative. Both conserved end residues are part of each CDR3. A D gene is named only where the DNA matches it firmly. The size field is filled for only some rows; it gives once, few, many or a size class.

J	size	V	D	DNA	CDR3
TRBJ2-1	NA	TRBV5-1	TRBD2	TGCGCCAGCAGCTTGGGGACTAGCGGGGATTACAATGAGCAGTTCTTC	CASSLGTSGDYNEQFF
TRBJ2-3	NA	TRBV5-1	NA	TGCGCCAGCAGCGGGGTAGGGGCTATAGATACGCAGTATTTT	CASSGVGAIDTQYF
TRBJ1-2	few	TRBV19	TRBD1	TGTGCCAGTAGTTCCCGGGACAGGGGTCACTATGGCTACACCTTC	CASSSRDRGHYGYTF
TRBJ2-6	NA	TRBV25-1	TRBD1	TGTGCCAGCAGTGGCACAGGGGCTGGGGCCAACGTCCTGACTTTC	CASSGTGAGANVLTF
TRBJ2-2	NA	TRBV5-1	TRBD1	TGCGCCAGCAGGACAGGGGGCAAAAACGGGGAGCTGTTTTTT	CASRTGGKNGELFF
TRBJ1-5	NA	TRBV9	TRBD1	TGTGCCAGCAGCGACAGGGGTGCTCAGCCCCAGCATTTT	CASSDRGAQPQHF
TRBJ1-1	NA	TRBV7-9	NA	TGTGCCAGCAGCTTAAGGAGCGGCCCGAACACTGAAGCTTTCTTT	CASSLRSGPNTEAFF
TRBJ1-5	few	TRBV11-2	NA	TGTGCCAGCAGCCCACATATCGATCAGCCCCAGCATTTT	CASSPHIDQPQHF
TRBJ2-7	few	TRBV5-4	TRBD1	TGTGCCAGCAGCTGGGGACAGCGAGGCGAGCAGTACTTC	CASSWGQRGEQYF
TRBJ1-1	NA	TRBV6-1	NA	TGTGCCAGCACCGTCCAGATGAACACTGAAGCTTTCTTT	CASTVQMNTEAFF
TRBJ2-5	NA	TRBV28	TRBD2	TGTGCCAGCAGGGGGGGACTAGGGAAAGAGACCCAGTACTTC	CASRGGLGKETQYF
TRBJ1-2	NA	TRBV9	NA	TGTGCCAGCAGCGTAGACCAGGGCAACTATGGCTACACCTTC	CASSVDQGNYGYTF
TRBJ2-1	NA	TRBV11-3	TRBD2	TGTGCCAGCAGCCCTAGAGGGGGACTAGGATCCAATGAGCAGTTCTTC	CASSPRGGLGSNEQFF
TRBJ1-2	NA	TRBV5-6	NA	TGTGCCAGCATCCGAGGGGGGGAACCACATGGCTACACCTTC	CASIRGGEPHGYTF
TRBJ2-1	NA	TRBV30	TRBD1	TGTGCCTGGAGTGTAGGACAGGTAGGCCATGAGCAGTTCTTC	CAWSVGQVGHEQFF
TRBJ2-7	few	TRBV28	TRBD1	TGTGCCAGCAGGGGACAGGGAAGCTACTACGAGCAGTACTTC	CASRGQGSYYEQYF
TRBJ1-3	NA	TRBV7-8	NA	TGTGCCAGCAGCTTAGAGGTGGGGGGGAGAGGTGGAAACACCATATATTTT	CASSLEVGGRGGNTIYF